This section outlines one T cell receptor beta chain sequence together with its context. The record originates from a study of patients and donors after allogeneic stem cell transplantation. TCRdb independently ran MiXCR on the RT-PCR reads; one entry per CDR3 protein. The repertoire includes roughly 200,000 distinct CDR3 sequences, 41% of them detected once, and 33% sits in the top ten. The CDR3 spans 16 residues. Germline assignment: CDR1 SEHNR and CDR2 FQNEAQ (reference sequence). V dropped 3 bases and J dropped 10; count of bases not matched to a gene: 10. The chain uses TRBV7-9 and TRBJ2-1, with 12 bases that match TRBD2. The sample taken for sequencing was blood, either unsorted or a sorted T cell fraction (not recorded which). This clonotype was sampled from a human donor who was either an allogeneic HSCT recipient or a stem cell or donor lymphocyte infusion donor (not recorded which). It is not recorded whose cells these are; they may come from a transplant donor. CDR3 sequence reads: CASSFLVLAGGREQFF. The CDR3 DNA is TGTGCCAGCAGCTTCTTGGTCCTAGCGGGAGGGAGGGAGCAGTTCTTC.